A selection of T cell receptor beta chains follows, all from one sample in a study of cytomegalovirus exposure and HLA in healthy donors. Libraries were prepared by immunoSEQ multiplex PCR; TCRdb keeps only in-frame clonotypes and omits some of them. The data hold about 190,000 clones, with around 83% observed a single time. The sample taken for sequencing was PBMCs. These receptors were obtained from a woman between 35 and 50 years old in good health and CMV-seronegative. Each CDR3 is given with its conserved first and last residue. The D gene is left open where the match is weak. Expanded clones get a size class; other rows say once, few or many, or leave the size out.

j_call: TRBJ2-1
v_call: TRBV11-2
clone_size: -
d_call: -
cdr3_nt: TGTGCCAGCAGCCGGGGGTGGGCACCCAATGAGCAGTTCTTC
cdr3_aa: CASSRGWAPNEQFF

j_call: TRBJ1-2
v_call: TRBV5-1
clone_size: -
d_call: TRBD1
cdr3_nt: TGCGCCAGTAGGGAGGTAGGGACAGGCTATGGCTACACCTTC
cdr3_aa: CASREVGTGYGYTF

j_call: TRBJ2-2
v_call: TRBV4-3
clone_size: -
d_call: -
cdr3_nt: TGCGCCAGCAGCCCTCGTTGGGGGGTCGGCACCGGGGAGCTGTTTTTT
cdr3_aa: CASSPRWGVGTGELFF

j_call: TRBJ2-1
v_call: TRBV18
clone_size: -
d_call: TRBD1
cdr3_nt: TGTGCCAGCTCACCAAATGACGGGACAGGGCAGTTCTTC
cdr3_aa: CASSPNDGTGQFF

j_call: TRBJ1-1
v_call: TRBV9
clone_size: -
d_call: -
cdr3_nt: TGTGCCAGCAGCGTAGGAGGAGACACTGAAGCTTTCTTT
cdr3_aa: CASSVGGDTEAFF

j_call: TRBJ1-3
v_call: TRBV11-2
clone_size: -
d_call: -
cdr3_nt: TGTGCCAGCAGCTCGCTTGGGGGGGCTGTTGGAAACACCATATATTTT
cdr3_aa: CASSSLGGAVGNTIYF

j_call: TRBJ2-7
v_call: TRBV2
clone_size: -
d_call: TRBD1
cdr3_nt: TGTGCCAGCAAAGCGCGAACCGGGACAGGGGGCGAGCAGTACTTC
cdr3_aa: CASKARTGTGGEQYF

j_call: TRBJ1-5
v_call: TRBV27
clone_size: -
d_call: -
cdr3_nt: TGTGCCAGCAGCACAGTTAATCAGCCCCAGCATTTT
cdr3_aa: CASSTVNQPQHF

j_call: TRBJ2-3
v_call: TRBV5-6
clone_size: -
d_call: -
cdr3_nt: TGTGCCAGCAGCTTGGTAGGGGGTTCCCACACAGATACGCAGTATTTT
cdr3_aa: CASSLVGGSHTDTQYF

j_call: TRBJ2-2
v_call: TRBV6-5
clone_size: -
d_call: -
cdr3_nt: TGTGCCAGCAGTTCTTCCCCGTCCACCGGGGAGCTGTTTTTT
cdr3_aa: CASSSSPSTGELFF

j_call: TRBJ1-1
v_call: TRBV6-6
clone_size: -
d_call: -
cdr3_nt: TGTGCCAGCAGTTACTCACTGGAGGCTGAAGCTTTCTTT
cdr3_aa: CASSYSLEAEAFF

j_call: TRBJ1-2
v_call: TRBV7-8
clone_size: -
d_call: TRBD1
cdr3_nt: TGTGCCAGCAGCAAAGAGGGGGCGATGGTTGGCTACACCTTC
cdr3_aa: CASSKEGAMVGYTF

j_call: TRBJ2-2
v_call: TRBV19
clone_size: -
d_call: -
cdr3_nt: TGTGCCAGTGGAGGGGCAAACACCGGGGAGCTGTTTTTT
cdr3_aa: CASGGANTGELFF

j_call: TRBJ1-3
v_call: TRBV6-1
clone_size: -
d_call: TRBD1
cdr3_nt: TGTGCCAGCAGTGCCGCAGGGGGCTCTGGAAACACCATATATTTT
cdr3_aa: CASSAAGGSGNTIYF

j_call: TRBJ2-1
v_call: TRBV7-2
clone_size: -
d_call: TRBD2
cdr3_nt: TGTGCCAGCAGCTTCGGACTAGCGGGAGTAGAGCAGTTCTTC
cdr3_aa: CASSFGLAGVEQFF

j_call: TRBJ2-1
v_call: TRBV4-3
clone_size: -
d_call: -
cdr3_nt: TGCGCCAGCAGCCAAGGCCGGTCTGAGCAGTTCTTC
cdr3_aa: CASSQGRSEQFF

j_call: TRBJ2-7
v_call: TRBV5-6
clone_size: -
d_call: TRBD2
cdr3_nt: TGTGCCAGCAGCGAGGGACTAGCGGGAGGGCCCGGGGGCGAGCAGTACTTC
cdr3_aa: CASSEGLAGGPGGEQYF

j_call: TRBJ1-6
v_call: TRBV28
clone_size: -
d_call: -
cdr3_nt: TGTGCCAGCAGTTTAGGGCAGGGGCGAATAAAGCATTCACCCCTCCACTTT
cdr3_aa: CASSLGQGRIKHSPLHF

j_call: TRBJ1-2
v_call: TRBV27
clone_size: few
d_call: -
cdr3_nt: TGTGCCAGCAGTCCCCGCAGGGCAAGCGCTAACTATGGCTACACCTTC
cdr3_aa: CASSPRRASANYGYTF

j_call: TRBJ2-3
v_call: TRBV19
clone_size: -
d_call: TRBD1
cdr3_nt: TGTGCCAGTAGTATAGGACAGGGGGCTTCGGCGCAGTATTTT
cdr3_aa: CASSIGQGASAQYF

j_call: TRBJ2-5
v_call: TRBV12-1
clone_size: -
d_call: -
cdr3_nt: TGTGCCAGCAGCCATCAGACTAGGGTGGGAGAGACCCAGTACTTC
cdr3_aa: CASSHQTRVGETQYF

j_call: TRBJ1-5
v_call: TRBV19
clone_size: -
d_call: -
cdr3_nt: TGTGCCAGTAGTCCCCGCGGGGGAGGGGGGGATCAGCCCCAGCATTTT
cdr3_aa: CASSPRGGGGDQPQHF

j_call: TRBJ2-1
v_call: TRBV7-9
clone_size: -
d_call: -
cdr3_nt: TGTGCCAGCAGCTTAGATAATCGTGAGCAGTTCTTC
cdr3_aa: CASSLDNREQFF

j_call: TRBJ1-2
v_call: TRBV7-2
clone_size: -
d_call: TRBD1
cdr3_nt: TGTGCCAGCAGCTTGAGGACAGGGGATAACTATGGCTACACCTTC
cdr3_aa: CASSLRTGDNYGYTF

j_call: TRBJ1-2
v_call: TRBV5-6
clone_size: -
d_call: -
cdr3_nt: TGTGCCAGCAGCTCCTCCCAGGGCTACACCTTC
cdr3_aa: CASSSSQGYTF

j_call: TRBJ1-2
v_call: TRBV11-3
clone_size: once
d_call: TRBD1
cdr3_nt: TGTGCCAGCAGCTTGGTGGGACAGGATGGTGGCTACACCTTC
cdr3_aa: CASSLVGQDGGYTF

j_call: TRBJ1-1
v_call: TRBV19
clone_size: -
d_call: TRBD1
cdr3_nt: TGTGCCACAACCCGGGACAGGGGGACTGAAGCTTTCTTT
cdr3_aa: CATTRDRGTEAFF

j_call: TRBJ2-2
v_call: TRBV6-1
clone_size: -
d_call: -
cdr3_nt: TGTGCCAGCAGTGAAGCTCTAGCTACCGACGGGGAGCTGTTTTTT
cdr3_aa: CASSEALATDGELFF

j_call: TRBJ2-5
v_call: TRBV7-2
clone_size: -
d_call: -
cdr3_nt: TGTGCCAGCAGCCCTCAAGAGGCCCAGTACTTC
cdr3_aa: CASSPQEAQYF

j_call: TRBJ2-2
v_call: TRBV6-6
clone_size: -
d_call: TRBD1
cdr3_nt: TGTGCCAGCAGTTACTCGATTGTGACAGGGACCGGGGAGCTGTTTTTT
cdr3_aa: CASSYSIVTGTGELFF

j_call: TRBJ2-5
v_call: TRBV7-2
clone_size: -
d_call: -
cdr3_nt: TGTGCCAGCACCCGAGAAGGGGGTTGGGAGACCCAGTACTTC
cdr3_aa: CASTREGGWETQYF

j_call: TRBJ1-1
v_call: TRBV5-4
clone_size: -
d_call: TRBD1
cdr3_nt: TGTGCCAGCAGCTTAGACAGGGTGAACACTGAAGCTTTCTTT
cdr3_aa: CASSLDRVNTEAFF

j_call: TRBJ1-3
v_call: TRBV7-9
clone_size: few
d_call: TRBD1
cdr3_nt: TGTGCCAGCAGCCTCGGACAGGCCCTCTCGGACACCATATATTTT
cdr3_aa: CASSLGQALSDTIYF

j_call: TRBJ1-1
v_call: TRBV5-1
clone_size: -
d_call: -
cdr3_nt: TGCGCCAGCAGATTCGACACTGAAGCTTTCTTT
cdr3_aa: CASRFDTEAFF

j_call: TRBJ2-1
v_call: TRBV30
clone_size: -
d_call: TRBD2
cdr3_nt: TGTGCCTGGAGTGTACTAGCGGGAGGGTACAATGAGCAGTTCTTC
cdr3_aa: CAWSVLAGGYNEQFF

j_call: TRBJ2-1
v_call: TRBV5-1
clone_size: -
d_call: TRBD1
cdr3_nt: TGCGCCAGCAGCTTGGACGGGACAGGGGGTTACAATGAGCAGTTCTTC
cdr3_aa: CASSLDGTGGYNEQFF

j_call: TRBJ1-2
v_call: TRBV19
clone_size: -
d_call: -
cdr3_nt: TGTGCCAGTAGTCGGGGGGGCTATGGCTACACCTTC
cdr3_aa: CASSRGGYGYTF

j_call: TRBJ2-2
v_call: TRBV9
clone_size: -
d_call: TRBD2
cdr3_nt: TGTGCCAGCAGCGTAAGGGGACTAGCCGCCACCGGGGAGCTGTTTTTT
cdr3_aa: CASSVRGLAATGELFF

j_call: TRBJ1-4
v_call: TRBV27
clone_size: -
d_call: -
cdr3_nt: TGTGCCAGCAGTTTATGGGGGGCTAATGAAAAACTGTTTTTT
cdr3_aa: CASSLWGANEKLFF

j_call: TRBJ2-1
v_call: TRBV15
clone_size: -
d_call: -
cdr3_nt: TGTGCCACCAGCAGAGATTCTGGCAGGTGGAATGAGCAGTTCTTC
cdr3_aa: CATSRDSGRWNEQFF

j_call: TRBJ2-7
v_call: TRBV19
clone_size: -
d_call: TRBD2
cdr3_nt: TGTGCCAGTAGTGATCTAGCGGCAAGGAACGAGCAGTACTTC
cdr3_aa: CASSDLAARNEQYF

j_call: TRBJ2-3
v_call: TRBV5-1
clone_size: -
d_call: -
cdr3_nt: TGCGCCAGCAGCTTGGTGGGTCTAGCGAAAGAGACAGATACGCAGTATTTT
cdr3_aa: CASSLVGLAKETDTQYF

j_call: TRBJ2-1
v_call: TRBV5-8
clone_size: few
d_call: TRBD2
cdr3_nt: TGTGCCAGCAGCCTGGGACTAGCGGGAGGGATTGAGCAGTTCTTC
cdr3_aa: CASSLGLAGGIEQFF

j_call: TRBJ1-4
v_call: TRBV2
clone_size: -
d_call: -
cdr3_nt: TGTGCCAGCAGCTCCGGCGGGACCTTTGGGGAAAAACTGTTTTTT
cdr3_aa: CASSSGGTFGEKLFF

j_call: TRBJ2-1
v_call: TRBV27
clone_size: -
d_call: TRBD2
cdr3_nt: TGTGCCAGCTCTACTAGCGGGATCTCCTACAATGAGCAGTTCTTC
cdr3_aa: CASSTSGISYNEQFF

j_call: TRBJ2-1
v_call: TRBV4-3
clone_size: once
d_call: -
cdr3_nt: TGCGCCAGCAGCCAAGGACCTAGCTCCTACAATGAGCAGTTCTTC
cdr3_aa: CASSQGPSSYNEQFF

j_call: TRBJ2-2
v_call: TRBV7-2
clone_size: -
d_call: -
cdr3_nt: TGTGCCAGCAAAGGAGGCCCTACGAACACCGGGGAGCTGTTTTTT
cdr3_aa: CASKGGPTNTGELFF

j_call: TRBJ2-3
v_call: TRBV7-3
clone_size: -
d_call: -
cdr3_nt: TGTGCCAGCAGCCCAACTGACACAGATACGCAGTATTTT
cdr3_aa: CASSPTDTDTQYF

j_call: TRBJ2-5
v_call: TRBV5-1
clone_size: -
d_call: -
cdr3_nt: TGCGCCAGCAGCTTGGTGGGGGCGCTTATGGAGACCCAGTACTTC
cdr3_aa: CASSLVGALMETQYF

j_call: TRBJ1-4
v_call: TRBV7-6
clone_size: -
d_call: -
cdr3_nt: TGTGCCAGCAGCTTAGTATCAGGGATGGAAACTAATGAAAAACTGTTTTTT
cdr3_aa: CASSLVSGMETNEKLFF

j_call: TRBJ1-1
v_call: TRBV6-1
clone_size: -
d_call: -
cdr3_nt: TGTGCCAGCAGTGAAAGCCAGAACACTGAAGCTTTCTTT
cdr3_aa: CASSESQNTEAFF